This T cell receptor (beta chain) was captured by sequencing in a study of Graves' ophthalmopathy and Graves' hyperthyroidism (dated by TCRdb to the late 2010s). Some background on the complete study: Peripheral blood was collected at initial diagnosis, before any treatment. To explore V-J signatures that distinguish ophthalmopathy from hyperthyroidism, a discovery set of 100 patients was enrolled, made up of approximately 45 with ophthalmopathy and 57 with stable hyperthyroidism. In total, 135 blood samples were TCR-sequenced: 40 to 45 ophthalmopathy, over 70 hyperthyroidism and approximately 17 hyperthyroidism-to-ophthalmopathy patients. The 75 to 100 discovery patients were randomly split 7:3 into training and test sets. Once sampling was done, hyperthyroidism patients were given methimazole at a starting dose of 30 mg daily, while ophthalmopathy patients were given high-dose intravenous methylprednisolone. In roughly 6 hyperthyroidism patients, T-cell repertoires of thyroid tissue and blood were compared. The independent validation cohort included approximately 19 hyperthyroidism patients plus 17 patients who later progressed from hyperthyroidism to ophthalmopathy. The study used signatures of the TCR beta repertoire to tell Graves' ophthalmopathy apart from Graves' hyperthyroidism and to predict which patients would progress to ophthalmopathy.

For repertoire sequencing, TCR beta CDR3 regions were amplified from RNA transcripts. HTBI primers and the Qiagen OneStep RT-PCR kit were used in a first-round RT-PCR, which was followed by a second-round multiplex PCR, size selection and purification. Sequencing of the libraries was carried out on an Illumina HiSeq2000 in paired-end mode with 100 bp reads. Per the source publication's procedure: Reads were processed with SOAPnuke, discarding reads with adapters, uncalled bases, mean Phred below 15, or no exact constant-primer or identifier match. High-quality paired reads were merged with COPE v1.2.5. Unique nucleotide sequences were defined as clonotypes and aligned to IMGT TRB V, D and J references using MiTCR v1.1. Analysis was restricted to V-J combinations with a frequency above 0.0001, which covered approximately 99% of repertoires. For each V-J combination, a TCR clonal expansion and chaos score was defined as F50 clonal expansion divided by the chaos observed in the TCRdist matrix. Welch's t-statistics and random forest were used to reduce the features to around 13 V-J combinations, which were then used as input to a naive Bayes classifier. The similarity between thyroid and blood repertoires was quantified using the Morisita-Horn index. Using fastp at Q25 and MiXCR, TCRdb reprocessed the public reads and kept productive beta chains. Each entry merges the rows of one CDR3 protein and shows their most common DNA and genes. TCRdb's processing, not the authors' own work, is the source of the V and J calls. For this sample the table gives nearly 400,000 distinct CDR3 sequences, of which around 18% were detected only once. Jointly, the top ten make up 1.6% of the sample.

This clonotype was seen repeatedly, ten times or more. Its antigen is not yet known. No much larger clonotype is one base removed from it; base qualities were not supplied. Ophthalmopathy patients had moderately to severely active disease, Clinical Activity Score of at least 3, NOSPECS grade of at least 4, and disease duration under 3 months. Anyone with other autoimmune diseases, uncontrolled infections, pregnancy or lactation was excluded from the study. Clinical symptoms, serum thyroxine, TRAb, thyroid ultrasound and orbital computed tomography were used for diagnosis. PBMCs were isolated from roughly 10 ml of fresh peripheral blood by Ficoll-Paque density gradient centrifugation. Total RNA was extracted using Trizol reagent, and RNA quality was checked on an Agilent 2100 Bioanalyzer. Results the study describes overall, beyond this receptor: In validation, the model predicted ophthalmopathy progression with 70.59% sensitivity and about 77% specificity; 12 predicted patients were CT-confirmed with GO in a median of around 6 months. No statistical method was used to set the sample size in advance, and the investigators knew which group each participant was assigned to. In cross-validation, the 13-signature model distinguished ophthalmopathy from stable hyperthyroidism with about 89% sensitivity and 81.08% specificity, while in the test set the corresponding values were about 79% and 69%. Most expanded thyroid clonotypes with frequency above 0.001 were also detected in blood, suggesting blood repertoires may reflect the thyroid immune response.

The sample was peripheral blood. The receptor was isolated from a woman aged 18-29 years with Graves' ophthalmopathy. Donor details come from another sample of the same person, matched by shared clones.

The base sequence is TGTGCCAGCAAATACGGGGGCCCCCCCTACGAGCAGTACTTC. This is translated as CASKYGGPPYEQYF. The rearrangement combines TRBV6-2 or TRBV6-3 with TRBJ2-7; the D segment might be TRBD1 or TRBD2, since each matches 6 bases. According to the germline V gene, CDR1 reads MNHEY and CDR2 reads SVGEGT. The CDR3, cysteine through phenylalanine, is 14 amino acids long. The read is trimmed to its CDR3 DNA, 42 bases read in frame from base 1. V loses 7 bases of germline sequence and J loses 2 bases, and the interval between the two ends is 15 bases.